This T cell receptor (beta chain) stems from a study of blood T cell repertoires in COVID-19. Looking at the study overall: The United States, Italy and Spain provided the acute and convalescent COVID-19 samples.

J was trimmed by 4 bases and V by 1 base; bases with no gene match: 18. The CDR3 is 19 residues long. Germline loops: CDR1 SGHAT, CDR2 FQNNGV. Here immunoSEQ multiplex PCR was the method, and the copy in TCRdb shows in-frame clones only, minus some. This table has about 130,000 clones, around nine tenths appearing once. The receptor was derived from a woman older than 75 with acute or convalescent COVID-19. The sequenced material came from peripheral blood. The chain is built from TRBV11-2 and TRBJ2-7; 8 nucleotides agree with TRBD2. The CDR3 sequence: CASSLVSGWRGANRYEQYF. For the CDR3, the DNA is TGTGCCAGCAGCTTAGTCTCGGGATGGCGGGGGGCGAATAGGTACGAGCAGTACTTC.